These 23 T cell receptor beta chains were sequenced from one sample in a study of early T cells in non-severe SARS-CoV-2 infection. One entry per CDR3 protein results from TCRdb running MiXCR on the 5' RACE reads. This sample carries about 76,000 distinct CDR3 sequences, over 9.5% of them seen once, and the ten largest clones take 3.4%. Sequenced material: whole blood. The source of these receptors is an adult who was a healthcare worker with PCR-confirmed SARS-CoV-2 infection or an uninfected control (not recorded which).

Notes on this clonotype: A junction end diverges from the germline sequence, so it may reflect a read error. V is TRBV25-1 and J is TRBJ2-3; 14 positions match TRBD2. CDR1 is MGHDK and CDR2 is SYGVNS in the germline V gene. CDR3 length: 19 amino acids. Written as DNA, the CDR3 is TGTCCCAGCAGTGCGGGTCCTAGGGGACTAGCGGGAGCGGGAGATACGCAGTATTTT. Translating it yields CPSSAGPRGLAGAGDTQYF. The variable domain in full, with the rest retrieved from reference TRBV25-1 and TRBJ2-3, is EADIYQTPRYLVIGTGKKITLECSQTMGHDKMYWYQQDPGMELHLIHYSYGVNSTEKGDLSSESTVSRIRTEHFPLTLESARPSHTSQYLCPSSAGPRGLAGAGDTQYFGPGTRLTVL.

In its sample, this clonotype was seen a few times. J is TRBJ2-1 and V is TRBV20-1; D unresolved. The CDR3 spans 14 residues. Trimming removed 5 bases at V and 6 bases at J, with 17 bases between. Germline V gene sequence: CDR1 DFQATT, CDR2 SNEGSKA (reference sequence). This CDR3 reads CSAPGASAPNEQFF. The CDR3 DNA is TGCAGTGCTCCGGGCGCTTCTGCCCCCAATGAGCAGTTCTTC.

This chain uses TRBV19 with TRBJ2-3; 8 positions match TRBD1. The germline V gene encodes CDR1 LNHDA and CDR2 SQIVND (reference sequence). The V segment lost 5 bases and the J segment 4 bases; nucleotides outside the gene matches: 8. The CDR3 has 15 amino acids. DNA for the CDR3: TGTGCCAGTAGTGCCTGGACAGGGAGTGCAGATACGCAGTATTTT. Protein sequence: CASSAWTGSADTQYF.

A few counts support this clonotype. CDR3 DNA: TGTGCCAGCAGCTTAGCGGGCGTGAACACTGAAGCTTTCTTT. Its translation: CASSLAGVNTEAFF. This chain links TRBV7-9 with TRBJ1-1; D gene unclear. The CDR3 loop spans 14 amino acids. The germline V gene has CDR1 SEHNR and CDR2 FQNEAQ (reference sequence). Trimming removed 0 bases from V and 0 bases from J, with 5 bases in between.

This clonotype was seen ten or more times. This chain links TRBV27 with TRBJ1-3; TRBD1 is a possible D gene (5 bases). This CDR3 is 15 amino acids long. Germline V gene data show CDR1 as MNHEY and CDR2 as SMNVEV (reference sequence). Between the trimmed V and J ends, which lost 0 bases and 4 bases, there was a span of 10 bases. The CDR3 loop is CASSLSGGSGNTIYF. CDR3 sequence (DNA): TGTGCCAGCAGTTTATCGGGGGGGTCCGGAAACACCATATATTTT.

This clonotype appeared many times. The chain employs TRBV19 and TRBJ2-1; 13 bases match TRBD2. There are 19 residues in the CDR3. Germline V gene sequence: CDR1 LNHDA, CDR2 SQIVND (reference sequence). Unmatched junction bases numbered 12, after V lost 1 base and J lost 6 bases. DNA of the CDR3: TGTGCCAGTAGTATAGTAACTAGCGGGAGGGCCGGTGTAAGCAATGAGCAGTTCTTC. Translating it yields CASSIVTSGRAGVSNEQFF. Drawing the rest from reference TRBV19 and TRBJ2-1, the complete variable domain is DGGITQSPKYLFRKEGQNVTLSCEQNLNHDAMYWYRQDPGQGLRLIYYSQIVNDFQKGDIAEGYSVSREKKESFPLTVTSAQKNPTAFYLCASSIVTSGRAGVSNEQFFGPGTRLTVL.

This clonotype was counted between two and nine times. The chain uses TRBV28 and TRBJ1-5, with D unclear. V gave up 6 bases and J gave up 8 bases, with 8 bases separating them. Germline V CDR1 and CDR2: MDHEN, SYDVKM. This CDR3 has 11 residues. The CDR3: CASRGWEPQHF. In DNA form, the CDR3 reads TGTGCCAGCAGGGGTTGGGAGCCCCAGCATTTT.

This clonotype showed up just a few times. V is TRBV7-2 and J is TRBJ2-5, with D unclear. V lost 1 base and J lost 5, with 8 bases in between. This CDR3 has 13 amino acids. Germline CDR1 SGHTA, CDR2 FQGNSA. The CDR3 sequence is CASSLDAVETQYF. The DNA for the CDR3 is TGTGCCAGCAGCTTAGACGCCGTGGAGACCCAGTACTTC. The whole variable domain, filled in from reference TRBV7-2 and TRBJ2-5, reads GAGVSQSPSNKVTEKGKDVELRCDPISGHTALYWYRQSLGQGLEFLIYFQGNSAPDKSGLPSDRFSAERTGGSVSTLTIQRTQQEDSAVYLCASSLDAVETQYFGPGTRLLVL.

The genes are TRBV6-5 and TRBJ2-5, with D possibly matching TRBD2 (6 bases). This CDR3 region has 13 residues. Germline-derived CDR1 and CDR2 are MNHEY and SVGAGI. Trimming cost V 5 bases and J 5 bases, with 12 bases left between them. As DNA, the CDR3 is TGTGCCAGCAGTGCCTCGGGGGTCGAGACCCAGTACTTC. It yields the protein CASSASGVETQYF.

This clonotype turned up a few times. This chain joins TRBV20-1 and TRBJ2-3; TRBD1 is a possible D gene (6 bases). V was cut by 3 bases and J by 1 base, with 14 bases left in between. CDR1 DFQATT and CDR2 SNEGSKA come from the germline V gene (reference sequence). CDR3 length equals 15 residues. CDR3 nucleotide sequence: TGCAGTGCTAGCCTTAAGGGGGTTGGCACAGATACGCAGTATTTT. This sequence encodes CSASLKGVGTDTQYF.

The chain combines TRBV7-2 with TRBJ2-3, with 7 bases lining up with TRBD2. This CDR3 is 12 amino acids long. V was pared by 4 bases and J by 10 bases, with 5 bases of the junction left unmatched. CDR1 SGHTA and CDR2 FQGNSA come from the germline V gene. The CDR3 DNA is TGTGCCAGCAGCTCCAGGACTAGGGCGCAGTATTTT. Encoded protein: CASSSRTRAQYF. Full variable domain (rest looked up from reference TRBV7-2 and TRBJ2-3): GAGVSQSPSNKVTEKGKDVELRCDPISGHTALYWYRQSLGQGLEFLIYFQGNSAPDKSGLPSDRFSAERTGGSVSTLTIQRTQQEDSAVYLCASSSRTRAQYFGPGTRLTVL.

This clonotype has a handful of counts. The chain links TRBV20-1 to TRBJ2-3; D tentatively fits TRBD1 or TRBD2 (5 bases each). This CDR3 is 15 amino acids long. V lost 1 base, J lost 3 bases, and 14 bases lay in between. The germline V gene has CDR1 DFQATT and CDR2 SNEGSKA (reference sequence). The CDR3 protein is CSARVGTAGTDTQYF. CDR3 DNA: TGCAGTGCTAGAGTAGGGACCGCCGGAACAGATACGCAGTATTTT.

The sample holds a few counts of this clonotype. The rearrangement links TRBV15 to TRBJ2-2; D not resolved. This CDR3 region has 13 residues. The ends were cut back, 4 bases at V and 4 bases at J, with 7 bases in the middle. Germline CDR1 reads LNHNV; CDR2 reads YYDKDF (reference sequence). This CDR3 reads CATSNLITGELFF. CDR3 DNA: TGTGCCACCAGCAATTTGATCACCGGGGAGCTGTTTTTT.

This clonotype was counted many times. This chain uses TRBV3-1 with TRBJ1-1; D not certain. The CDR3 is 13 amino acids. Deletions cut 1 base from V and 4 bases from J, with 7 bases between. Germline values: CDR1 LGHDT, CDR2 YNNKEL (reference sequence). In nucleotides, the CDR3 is TGTGCCAGCAGCCAAGCGATGGTCACTGAAGCTTTCTTT. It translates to CASSQAMVTEAFF.

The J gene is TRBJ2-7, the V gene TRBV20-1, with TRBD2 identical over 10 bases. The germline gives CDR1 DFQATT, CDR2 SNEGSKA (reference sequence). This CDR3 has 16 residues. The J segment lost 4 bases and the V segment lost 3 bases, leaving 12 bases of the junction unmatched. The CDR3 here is CSARSPGLANGYEQYF. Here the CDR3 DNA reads TGCAGTGCTAGGAGTCCGGGACTAGCGAACGGATACGAGCAGTACTTC.

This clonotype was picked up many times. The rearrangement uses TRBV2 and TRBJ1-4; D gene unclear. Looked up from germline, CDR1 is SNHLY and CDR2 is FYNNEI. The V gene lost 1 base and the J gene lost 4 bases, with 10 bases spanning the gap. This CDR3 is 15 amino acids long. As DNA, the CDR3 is TGTGCCAGCAGTGAAGTCGGCAGCTATAATGAAAAACTGTTTTTT. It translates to CASSEVGSYNEKLFF.

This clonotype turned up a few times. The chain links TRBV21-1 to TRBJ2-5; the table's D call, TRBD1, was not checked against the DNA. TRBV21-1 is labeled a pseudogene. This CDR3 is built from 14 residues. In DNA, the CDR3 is TGTGCCAGCAGCAATGGACAGGGGGCTGGGACCCAGTACTTC. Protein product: CASSNGQGAGTQYF.

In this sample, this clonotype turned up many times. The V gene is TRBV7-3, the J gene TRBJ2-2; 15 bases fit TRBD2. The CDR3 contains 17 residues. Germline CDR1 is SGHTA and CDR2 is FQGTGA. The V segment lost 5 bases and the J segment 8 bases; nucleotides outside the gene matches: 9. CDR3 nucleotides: TGTGCCAGCAGCCGAACCGGGACTAGCGGGAGGACGGGGGAGCTGTTTTTT. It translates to CASSRTGTSGRTGELFF. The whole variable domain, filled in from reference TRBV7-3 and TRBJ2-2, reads GAGVSQTPSNKVTEKGKYVELRCDPISGHTALYWYRQSLGQGPEFLIYFQGTGAADDSGLPNDRFFAVRPEGSVSTLKIQRTERGDSAVYLCASSRTGTSGRTGELFFGEGSRLTVL.

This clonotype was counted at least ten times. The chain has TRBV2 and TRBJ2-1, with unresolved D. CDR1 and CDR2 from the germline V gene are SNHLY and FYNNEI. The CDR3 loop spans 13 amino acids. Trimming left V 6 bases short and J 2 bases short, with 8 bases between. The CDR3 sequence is CASSWTPYNEQFF. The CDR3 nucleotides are TGTGCCAGCAGCTGGACCCCCTACAATGAGCAGTTCTTC.

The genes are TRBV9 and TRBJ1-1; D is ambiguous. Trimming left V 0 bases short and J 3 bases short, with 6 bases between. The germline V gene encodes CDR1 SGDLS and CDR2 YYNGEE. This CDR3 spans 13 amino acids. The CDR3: CASSVASHTEAFF. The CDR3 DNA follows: TGTGCCAGCAGCGTAGCTTCCCACACTGAAGCTTTCTTT.

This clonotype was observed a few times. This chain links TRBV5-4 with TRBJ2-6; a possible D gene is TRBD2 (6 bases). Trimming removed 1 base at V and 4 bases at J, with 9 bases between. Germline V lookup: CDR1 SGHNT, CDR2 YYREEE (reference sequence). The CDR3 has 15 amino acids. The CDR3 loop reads CASSLTSSGANVLTF. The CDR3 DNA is TGTGCCAGCAGCTTGACTAGCTCCGGGGCCAACGTCCTGACTTTC.

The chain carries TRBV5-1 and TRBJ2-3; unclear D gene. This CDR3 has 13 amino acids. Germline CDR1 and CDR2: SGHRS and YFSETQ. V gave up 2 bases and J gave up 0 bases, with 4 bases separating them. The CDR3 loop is CASSFRSTDTQYF. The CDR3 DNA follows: TGCGCCAGCAGCTTCCGTAGCACAGATACGCAGTATTTT.

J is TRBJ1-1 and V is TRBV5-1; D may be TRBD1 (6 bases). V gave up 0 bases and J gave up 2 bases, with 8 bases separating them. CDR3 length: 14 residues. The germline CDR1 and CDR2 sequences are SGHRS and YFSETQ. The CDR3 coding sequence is TGCGCCAGCAGCTTGGCGGGGGGCAACACTGAAGCTTTCTTT. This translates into CASSLAGGNTEAFF. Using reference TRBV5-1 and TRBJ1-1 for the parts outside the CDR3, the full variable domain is KAGVTQTPRYLIKTRGQQVTLSCSPISGHRSVSWYQQTPGQGLQFLFEYFSETQRNKGNFPGRFSGRQFSNSRSEMNVSTLELGDSALYLCASSLAGGNTEAFFGQGTRLTVV.